This TCR beta chain is from a study of cytomegalovirus exposure and HLA in healthy donors. Study at large: The 120 or so validation repertoires used a platform that matched the one used for the approximately 690 first-cohort repertoires, as a later analysis reported. Overall study results and limits: Specificity for CMV antigens was confirmed in vitro for three of the CMV-associated chains. Rare TCR sequences dominated, though some public TCRs recurred in many donors. Cytomegalovirus status, reportedly, was diagnosed with high specificity and sensitivity by the classifier.

The table lists this clone with a count of one. What it binds is not known. V was trimmed by 4 bases and J by 6 bases, leaving 9 bases between them. This CDR3 spans 13 amino acids. The germline CDR1 and CDR2 sequences are KGHSH and LQKENI. Some clones are missing from TCRdb's copy, which holds only in-frame ones; the method was immunoSEQ multiplex PCR. The sample contains tens of thousands of clones, approximately 95% of which appear only once. The receptor was isolated from a woman aged 18-29 years in good health and CMV-seronegative. The J gene is TRBJ1-4, the V gene TRBV18; tentative D call: TRBD1 (6 bases). Sequenced material: PBMCs. For the CDR3, the DNA is TGTGCCAGCTCACAAGGGGGTGATGAAAAACTGTTTTTT. It encodes CASSQGGDEKLFF.